The clone carrying this T cell receptor (beta chain) was detected once. These data come from a study of blood T cell repertoires in COVID-19. For the study at large: PBMCs, B-cell-depleted T cells, or T cells were the source of the cDNA or gDNA that made up the material.

Measured with immunoSEQ multiplex PCR; TCRdb has only the in-frame clones, and not every one. The sample holds about 13,000 clones, roughly 91% seen once. The CDR3 sequence is 17 residues long. The trim removed 6 bases at V and 6 bases at J, leaving 14 bases unmatched. From germline, CDR1 is MDHEN and CDR2 SYDVKM. Sequenced sample: peripheral blood. The TCR sequence derives from a human donor in a cohort sampled during active COVID-19. The chain is built from TRBV28 and TRBJ1-5; TRBD1 aligns across 10 bases. This CDR3 reads CASRSSGQGLGSQPQHF. CDR3 sequence (DNA): TGTGCCAGCAGGTCCTCGGGACAGGGGTTAGGGAGTCAGCCCCAGCATTTT.